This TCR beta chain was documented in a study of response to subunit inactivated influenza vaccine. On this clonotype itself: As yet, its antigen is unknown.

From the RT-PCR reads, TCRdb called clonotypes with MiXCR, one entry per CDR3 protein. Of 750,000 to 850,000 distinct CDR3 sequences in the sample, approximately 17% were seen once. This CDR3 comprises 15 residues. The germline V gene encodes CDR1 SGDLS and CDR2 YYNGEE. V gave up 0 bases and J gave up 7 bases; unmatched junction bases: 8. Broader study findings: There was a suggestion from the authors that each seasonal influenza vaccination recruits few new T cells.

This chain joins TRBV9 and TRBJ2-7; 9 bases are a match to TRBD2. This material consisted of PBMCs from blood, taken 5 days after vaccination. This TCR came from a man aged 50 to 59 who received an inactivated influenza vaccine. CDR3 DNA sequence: TGTGCCAGCAGCGTAGCGAGCGGGAGGCATAGTGAGCAGTACTTC. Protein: CASSVASGRHSEQYF.